The rows below give T cell receptor beta chains drawn from one sample of a study of T-cell memory formation after mild COVID-19. TCRdb reprocessed the 5' RACE reads via MiXCR and lists one record per CDR3 protein. Here the sample spans roughly 280,000 distinct CDR3 sequences, roughly 8.2% being singletons. The sample taken for sequencing was PBMCs or a T cell subset sorted from them (not recorded which). The receptors derive from a man younger than 35 who had mild COVID-19 (a few samples of this study predate the infection). Cell type and time point are not known. Each CDR3 is given with its conserved first and last residue. D genes are given only for firm matches. Some rows have no size entry. The others give once, few or many, or a class for an expanded clone.

j_call v_call d_call clone_size cdr3_aa cdr3_nt
TRBJ2-7 TRBV15 NA NA CATSRATETYEQYF TGTGCCACCAGCAGAGCGACCGAGACCTACGAGCAGTACTTC
TRBJ2-1 TRBV5-1 NA NA CASSETVPDHEQFF TGCGCCAGCAGCGAAACGGTGCCCGATCATGAGCAGTTCTTC
TRBJ2-3 TRBV20-1 NA many CSALIEGATDTQYF TGCAGTGCCTTAATTGAGGGCGCCACAGATACGCAGTATTTT
TRBJ2-2 TRBV7-3 TRBD1 many CASSYPGGTGELFF TGTGCCAGCAGCTACCCAGGGGGCACCGGGGAGCTGTTTTTT
TRBJ2-5 TRBV5-1 NA NA CASRNAPGETQYF TGCGCCAGCAGAAACGCCCCGGGAGAGACCCAGTACTTC
TRBJ1-1 TRBV7-9 NA few CASSLGGLGAFF TGTGCCAGCAGCTTAGGGGGCCTGGGAGCTTTCTTT
TRBJ2-7 TRBV10-3 TRBD2 NA CAIRPIGAGGPHF TGTGCCATCCGTCCCATCGGAGCGGGGGGGCCCCATTTC
TRBJ2-2 TRBV5-1 TRBD1 few CASSLGGGAPGELFF TGCGCCAGCAGCTTGGGAGGGGGCGCACCCGGGGAGCTGTTTTTT
TRBJ1-3 TRBV7-9 NA NA CASSRRTGNTIYF TGTGCCAGCAGCCGGAGAACTGGAAACACCATATATTTT
TRBJ2-7 TRBV7-9 NA NA CASSAQTSGVYEQYF TGTGCCAGCAGCGCACAGACATCAGGGGTCTACGAGCAGTACTTC
TRBJ2-3 TRBV2 TRBD2 few CASKTSRRTDTQYF TGTGCCAGCAAGACTAGCCGTCGCACAGATACGCAGTATTTT
TRBJ1-5 TRBV4-2 NA few CASSQGQGGIQPQHF TGTGCCAGCAGCCAAGGGCAAGGGGGTATTCAGCCCCAGCATTTT
TRBJ1-4 TRBV7-2 TRBD1 NA CASSRSTGGNEKLFF TGTGCCAGCAGCCGTTCCACAGGGGGTAATGAAAAACTGTTTTTT
TRBJ1-2 TRBV7-9 NA few CASSSQGFYGYTF TGTGCCAGCAGTTCTCAGGGATTCTATGGCTACACCTTC
TRBJ2-7 TRBV5-6 TRBD2 many CASSFLTRGEYEQYF TGTGCCAGCAGCTTTCTCACCCGGGGGGAGTACGAGCAGTACTTC
TRBJ1-1 TRBV7-9 NA few CASSLLGSEAFF TGTGCCAGCAGCCTCCTTGGTTCTGAAGCTTTCTTT
TRBJ2-5 TRBV5-1 TRBD2 NA CASSFLAGPETQYF TGCGCCAGCAGCTTCCTAGCGGGGCCAGAGACCCAGTACTTC
TRBJ2-5 TRBV29-1 TRBD2 NA CSRIGGDGETQYF TGCAGCCGTATCGGGGGGGACGGGGAGACCCAGTACTTC
TRBJ2-1 TRBV5-4 NA few CASRYGPGVNEQFF TGTGCCAGCAGATACGGGCCGGGGGTCAATGAGCAGTTCTTC
TRBJ2-5 TRBV5-8 NA NA CASSLEITALQETQYF TGTGCCAGCAGCTTGGAAATAACGGCCCTCCAAGAGACCCAGTACTTC
TRBJ2-2 TRBV5-5 NA many CASSLAPAGAGELFF TGTGCCAGCAGCTTGGCTCCGGCAGGGGCCGGGGAGCTGTTTTTT
TRBJ1-3 TRBV28 TRBD1 NA CASGTGRNTIYF TGTGCCAGCGGGACAGGCAGAAACACCATATATTTT
TRBJ1-1 TRBV18 NA few CASSPTFTDTEAFF TGTGCCAGCTCACCAACTTTTACGGACACTGAAGCTTTCTTT
TRBJ2-1 TRBV20-1 NA few CSAEEGASYNEQFF TGCAGTGCTGAGGAGGGGGCTAGCTACAATGAGCAGTTCTTC
TRBJ2-3 TRBV20-1 NA few CSARDGQASDTQYF TGCAGTGCTAGAGATGGGCAGGCGTCGGATACGCAGTATTTT
TRBJ2-3 TRBV29-1 TRBD2 NA CSVDGGAADTQYF TGCAGCGTTGACGGGGGGGCCGCAGATACGCAGTATTTT
TRBJ2-6 TRBV28 NA few CASSLSLGSGANVLTF TGTGCCAGCAGTTTAAGTTTGGGTTCCGGGGCCAACGTCCTGACTTTC
TRBJ2-1 TRBV7-3 TRBD1 few CASRLTGAAYNEQFF TGTGCCAGCAGGTTAACAGGGGCCGCTTACAATGAGCAGTTCTTC
TRBJ2-2 TRBV27 NA few CASSFEPGGGDTGELFF TGTGCCAGCAGTTTCGAACCCGGAGGGGGGGACACCGGGGAGCTGTTTTTT
TRBJ2-3 TRBV20-1 NA many CSASPSSSGVTQYF TGCAGTGCTAGCCCGAGTTCTTCCGGGGTCACGCAGTATTTT
TRBJ1-2 TRBV4-3 NA NA CASSQVRGEDCYTF TGCGCCAGCAGCCAAGTCAGGGGTGAGGACTGCTACACCTTC
TRBJ2-2 TRBV24-1 TRBD1 few CATSASGQHTGELFF TGTGCCACCAGTGCATCGGGACAGCACACCGGGGAGCTGTTTTTT
TRBJ2-2 TRBV7-3 NA few CASSSLVKGNTGELFF TGTGCCAGCAGCTCCTTGGTAAAGGGGAACACCGGGGAGCTGTTTTTT
TRBJ1-2 TRBV7-2 NA NA CASSPRDGWGGYTF TGTGCCAGCAGCCCAAGGGACGGCTGGGGTGGCTACACCTTC
TRBJ1-2 TRBV24-1 NA NA CATSDGSFYGYTF TGTGCCACCAGTGATGGGAGCTTCTATGGCTACACCTTC
TRBJ1-1 TRBV5-1 NA few CASSLLDGYTEAFF TGCGCCAGCAGCTTACTGGACGGATACACTGAAGCTTTCTTT
TRBJ1-2 TRBV12-3/TRBV12-4 NA many CASSPQSGHDGYTF TGTGCCAGCAGTCCCCAATCGGGGCACGATGGCTACACCTTC
TRBJ2-5 TRBV19 NA NA CASSPRTFQETQYF TGTGCCAGTAGTCCTCGGACTTTTCAAGAGACCCAGTACTTC
TRBJ2-1 TRBV7-2 NA NA CASSLGVGWAYNEQFF TGTGCCAGCAGCTTAGGGGTGGGGTGGGCCTACAATGAGCAGTTCTTC
TRBJ1-5 TRBV2 TRBD1 few CASSPGTGTLQPQHF TGTGCCAGCAGTCCCGGGACAGGGACACTTCAGCCCCAGCATTTT
TRBJ2-2 TRBV5-6 TRBD1 few CASSSGQVPAGELFF TGTGCCAGCAGCTCGGGACAGGTCCCGGCCGGGGAGCTGTTTTTT
TRBJ1-2 TRBV3-1 NA NA CASRKVGLGYTF TGTGCCAGCAGGAAAGTGGGGCTCGGCTACACCTTC